Listed below are T cell receptor beta chains from one sample, sequenced in a study of post-analysis software for immune sequencing data. TCRdb fed the PCR reads into MiXCR, producing one record per CDR3 protein. The table has about 500,000 distinct CDR3 sequences, around 40% seen once. Sequencing was performed on blood. All receptors come from a girl aged 10 to 17 with multiple sclerosis. The CDR3 runs from the conserved cysteine through the conserved F or W. Each record gives: V gene, clone size, J gene, D gene, CDR3 DNA, CDR3 protein. D genes are given only for firm matches. Not every row has a clone size; where given, it reads once, few, many or a size class.

v_gene: TRBV20-1
abundance: few
j_gene: TRBJ2-1
d_gene: -
CDR3nt: TGCAGTGCCGGAAAGGGCTACCGATGGTTCTTC
CDR3aa: CSAGKGYRWFF

v_gene: TRBV20-1
abundance: -
j_gene: TRBJ2-1
d_gene: -
CDR3nt: TGCAGTGCCCCGACCCAAATTGACTACAATGAGCAGTTCTTC
CDR3aa: CSAPTQIDYNEQFF

v_gene: TRBV28
abundance: -
j_gene: TRBJ2-7
d_gene: -
CDR3nt: TGTGCCAGCAGCGTATTGGCCTCCTACGAGCAGTACTTC
CDR3aa: CASSVLASYEQYF

v_gene: TRBV11-3
abundance: -
j_gene: TRBJ2-1
d_gene: -
CDR3nt: TGTGCCAGCAGCACTTACCAGTACAATGAGCAGTTCTTC
CDR3aa: CASSTYQYNEQFF

v_gene: TRBV3-1
abundance: few
j_gene: TRBJ2-7
d_gene: -
CDR3nt: TGTGCCAGCACCGATGGGGTTTCCTACGAGCAGTACTTC
CDR3aa: CASTDGVSYEQYF

v_gene: TRBV7-9
abundance: -
j_gene: TRBJ1-1
d_gene: -
CDR3nt: TGTGCCAGCAGCTTCCCGGGACCGAACACTGAAGCTTTCTTT
CDR3aa: CASSFPGPNTEAFF

v_gene: TRBV28
abundance: -
j_gene: TRBJ1-5
d_gene: -
CDR3nt: TGTGCCAGCATCGGGGCTCCTCACCAGCCCCAGCATTTT
CDR3aa: CASIGAPHQPQHF

v_gene: TRBV7-9
abundance: few
j_gene: TRBJ2-1
d_gene: -
CDR3nt: TGTGCCAGCAGCTTAGATTACGAGCAGTTCTTC
CDR3aa: CASSLDYEQFF

v_gene: TRBV6-4
abundance: -
j_gene: TRBJ2-3
d_gene: -
CDR3nt: TGTGCCAGCAGTGAATCCCACGGGAGCGATACGCAGTATTTT
CDR3aa: CASSESHGSDTQYF

v_gene: TRBV29-1
abundance: -
j_gene: TRBJ1-1
d_gene: -
CDR3nt: TGCAGCGCCGCCCGCGGGACGGAGAACACTGAAGCTTTCTTT
CDR3aa: CSAARGTENTEAFF

v_gene: TRBV20-1
abundance: few
j_gene: TRBJ2-1
d_gene: -
CDR3nt: TGCAGTGCTAGGGACCACAGCGGGTCACTCAATGAGCAGTTCTTC
CDR3aa: CSARDHSGSLNEQFF

v_gene: TRBV12-3/TRBV12-4
abundance: -
j_gene: TRBJ2-5
d_gene: TRBD2
CDR3nt: TGTGCCAGCAGCAATCGTTGGACTAGCGGGTACCGAGAGACCCAGTACTTC
CDR3aa: CASSNRWTSGYRETQYF

v_gene: TRBV7-9
abundance: -
j_gene: TRBJ2-5
d_gene: TRBD2
CDR3nt: TGTGCCAGCAGCATCTCGGGACTAGCGGCAAAAGAGACCCAGTACTTC
CDR3aa: CASSISGLAAKETQYF

v_gene: TRBV20-1
abundance: -
j_gene: TRBJ2-5
d_gene: -
CDR3nt: TGCAGTGCTAGAGGGGTAGGGGCGGAGGAGACCCAGTACTTC
CDR3aa: CSARGVGAEETQYF

v_gene: TRBV6-1
abundance: few
j_gene: TRBJ1-2
d_gene: TRBD1
CDR3nt: TGTGCCAGCAGATCGAGGACAGGGAACTATGGCTACACCTTC
CDR3aa: CASRSRTGNYGYTF

v_gene: TRBV10-3
abundance: few
j_gene: TRBJ2-3
d_gene: TRBD2
CDR3nt: TGTGCCATCAGTGAGGGGGCGACTAGCGAACCAGATACGCAGTATTTT
CDR3aa: CAISEGATSEPDTQYF

v_gene: TRBV19
abundance: -
j_gene: TRBJ2-7
d_gene: -
CDR3nt: TGTGCCAGTAGTATAGAGGCAGGAGACTACGAGCAGTACTTC
CDR3aa: CASSIEAGDYEQYF

v_gene: TRBV20-1
abundance: few
j_gene: TRBJ1-6
d_gene: TRBD1
CDR3nt: TGCAGTGCTCCGACAGGGGGGCGGAGGAATTCACCCCTCCACTTT
CDR3aa: CSAPTGGRRNSPLHF

v_gene: TRBV6-5
abundance: -
j_gene: TRBJ2-7
d_gene: -
CDR3nt: TGTGCCAGCAAACCTTCCTCCTACGAGCAGTACTTC
CDR3aa: CASKPSSYEQYF

v_gene: TRBV27
abundance: -
j_gene: TRBJ2-7
d_gene: TRBD1
CDR3nt: TGTGCCGGCAGTTTTACAGGGGACGAGCAGTACTTC
CDR3aa: CAGSFTGDEQYF

v_gene: TRBV3-1
abundance: once
j_gene: TRBJ1-4
d_gene: TRBD1
CDR3nt: TGTGCCAGCAGCCAAGTGGGACAGGGTAATGAAAAACTGTTTTTT
CDR3aa: CASSQVGQGNEKLFF

v_gene: TRBV20-1
abundance: few
j_gene: TRBJ1-2
d_gene: -
CDR3nt: TGCAGTGCTCCAGGGGAGACAGTTAACTATGGCTACACCTTC
CDR3aa: CSAPGETVNYGYTF

v_gene: TRBV20-1
abundance: -
j_gene: TRBJ2-6
d_gene: -
CDR3nt: TGCAGTGCTCTCCCCCATCGGGGAGGGGCCAACGTCCTGACTTTC
CDR3aa: CSALPHRGGANVLTF

v_gene: TRBV10-3
abundance: -
j_gene: TRBJ1-1
d_gene: -
CDR3nt: TGTGCCATCAGAGGACCGGGGAACACTGAAGCTTTCTTT
CDR3aa: CAIRGPGNTEAFF

v_gene: TRBV7-3
abundance: -
j_gene: TRBJ2-3
d_gene: -
CDR3nt: TGTACCAGCAGCTTACGGGTTCCAGATACGCAGTATTTT
CDR3aa: CTSSLRVPDTQYF

v_gene: TRBV4-1
abundance: -
j_gene: TRBJ2-1
d_gene: -
CDR3nt: TGCGCCAGCAGCCAAGATAGCGCCTCCTCCTACAATGAGCAGTTCTTC
CDR3aa: CASSQDSASSYNEQFF

v_gene: TRBV7-6
abundance: -
j_gene: TRBJ2-3
d_gene: -
CDR3nt: TGTGCCAGCAGCTTAGATACGGTTCCAGATACGCAGTATTTT
CDR3aa: CASSLDTVPDTQYF

v_gene: TRBV7-2
abundance: few
j_gene: TRBJ2-3
d_gene: -
CDR3nt: TGTGCCAGCAGCTTAAGGTGGAGGGCCGATACGCAGTATTTT
CDR3aa: CASSLRWRADTQYF

v_gene: TRBV9
abundance: -
j_gene: TRBJ2-2
d_gene: -
CDR3nt: TGTGCCAGCAGCGTAGATCCAGGCGACACCGGGGAGCTGTTTTTT
CDR3aa: CASSVDPGDTGELFF

v_gene: TRBV25-1
abundance: few
j_gene: TRBJ2-7
d_gene: TRBD2
CDR3nt: TGTGCCAGCAGTGGCATAGCGGGAGGGCTCCAGTACTTC
CDR3aa: CASSGIAGGLQYF

v_gene: TRBV5-1
abundance: -
j_gene: TRBJ2-1
d_gene: TRBD2
CDR3nt: TGCGCCAGCAGCTTGGGACTAGCGGGCATGCGATACAATGAGCAGTTCTTC
CDR3aa: CASSLGLAGMRYNEQFF

v_gene: TRBV12-3/TRBV12-4
abundance: -
j_gene: TRBJ1-1
d_gene: TRBD1
CDR3nt: TGTGCCAGCAGTACCCCGACAGGGGAGAACACTGAAGCTTTCTTT
CDR3aa: CASSTPTGENTEAFF

v_gene: TRBV3-1
abundance: -
j_gene: TRBJ2-7
d_gene: TRBD1
CDR3nt: TGTGCCAGCAGCCAAGGGGGACAGATGGTCATCTACGAGCAGTACTTC
CDR3aa: CASSQGGQMVIYEQYF

v_gene: TRBV9
abundance: -
j_gene: TRBJ1-5
d_gene: TRBD1
CDR3nt: TGTGCCAGCAGCGTAGGGTCAGGGGGGAATCAGCCCCAGCATTTT
CDR3aa: CASSVGSGGNQPQHF

v_gene: TRBV20-1
abundance: -
j_gene: TRBJ1-2
d_gene: -
CDR3nt: TGCAGTGCCGCACAGGGTTTGGATGGCTACACCTTC
CDR3aa: CSAAQGLDGYTF

v_gene: TRBV29-1
abundance: -
j_gene: TRBJ2-7
d_gene: -
CDR3nt: TGCAGCGTTGATGAGGGAGGTTTACTTTTCGAGCAGTACTTC
CDR3aa: CSVDEGGLLFEQYF

v_gene: TRBV28
abundance: -
j_gene: TRBJ2-5
d_gene: -
CDR3nt: TGTGCCAGCAGTCCACCGGGAATCTCAACTTGGGGGGAGACCCAGTACTTC
CDR3aa: CASSPPGISTWGETQYF

v_gene: TRBV29-1
abundance: -
j_gene: TRBJ1-5
d_gene: -
CDR3nt: TGCAGCGTTGAGTATCCGGACAGTTACAATCAGCCCCAGCATTTT
CDR3aa: CSVEYPDSYNQPQHF

v_gene: TRBV20-1
abundance: -
j_gene: TRBJ2-1
d_gene: -
CDR3nt: TGCAGTGCTAGGACCCCGGGACTTTTCCACAATGAGCAGTTCTTC
CDR3aa: CSARTPGLFHNEQFF

v_gene: TRBV28
abundance: once
j_gene: TRBJ2-7
d_gene: -
CDR3nt: TGTACCAGCAGTCTCCGGACTATTTACGAGCAGTACTTC
CDR3aa: CTSSLRTIYEQYF

v_gene: TRBV5-1
abundance: -
j_gene: TRBJ2-7
d_gene: TRBD1
CDR3nt: TGCGCCAGCAGCTTGGGCCGGGACAGGGTTTCCTACGAGCAGTACTTC
CDR3aa: CASSLGRDRVSYEQYF

v_gene: TRBV4-2
abundance: -
j_gene: TRBJ1-2
d_gene: TRBD1
CDR3nt: TGTGCCAGCAGCCACCCGGACAGGACCTCTAACTATGGCTACACCTTC
CDR3aa: CASSHPDRTSNYGYTF

v_gene: TRBV5-1
abundance: -
j_gene: TRBJ2-2
d_gene: -
CDR3nt: TGCGCCAGCAGCCTGGGACTGGCGAGCACCGGGGAGCTGTTTTTT
CDR3aa: CASSLGLASTGELFF

v_gene: TRBV10-3
abundance: few
j_gene: TRBJ2-5
d_gene: TRBD2
CDR3nt: TGTGCCATCAGTGTAATGACTAGCGGGACGGGGGAGACCCAGTACTTC
CDR3aa: CAISVMTSGTGETQYF

v_gene: TRBV3-1
abundance: -
j_gene: TRBJ1-5
d_gene: -
CDR3nt: TGTGCCAGCAGCCAAGCTGCGGGTCAGCCCCAGCATTTT
CDR3aa: CASSQAAGQPQHF